Shown below are 32 T cell receptor beta chains from a single sample sequenced in a study of control samples from healthy donors and cancer patients. Libraries were prepared by immunoSEQ multiplex PCR; TCRdb keeps only in-frame clonotypes and omits some of them. Of roughly 88,000 clones listed, just over 90% are singletons. Sequenced sample: blood. These receptors all come from a man between 18 and 35 years old in good health.

The chain joins TRBV7-2 to TRBJ2-3, with D hard to call. The CDR3 extends over 13 amino acids. Germline CDR1 and CDR2: SGHTA and FQGNSA. V was trimmed by 5 bases and J by 6 bases, leaving 12 bases between them. The CDR3 DNA follows: TGTGCCAGCAGCCCTAGTCGGTCCGATACGCAGTATTTT. The encoded protein is CASSPSRSDTQYF.

This rearrangement joins TRBV11-2 to TRBJ2-3; D gene ambiguous. The germline V and J ends were trimmed by 1 base and 0 bases, with 14 bases remaining between them. This CDR3 spans 17 amino acids. Germline V gives CDR1 SGHAT, CDR2 FQNNGV. Here the CDR3 DNA reads TGTGCCAGCAGCTTAGGGTCGGGCTTCCCTAGCACAGATACGCAGTATTTT. Its translation: CASSLGSGFPSTDTQYF.

The chain joins TRBV7-2 to TRBJ1-5; 7 bases fit TRBD1. In germline, CDR1 is SGHTA, CDR2 FQGNSA. This CDR3 comprises 14 residues. The V and J ends lost 6 bases and 0 bases, in that order; junction bases with no gene match: 2. The CDR3 spells CASRGTVSNQPQHF. The CDR3 DNA reads TGTGCCAGCAGAGGGACAGTTAGCAATCAGCCCCAGCATTTT.

This chain connects TRBV12-3 or TRBV12-4 to TRBJ1-1; D unresolved. The CDR3 extends over 10 amino acids. V dropped 5 bases and J dropped 12 bases, with 10 bases sitting between them. Written as DNA, the CDR3 is TGTGCCAGCAGTCGTATCCTAACTTTCTTT. This translates into CASSRILTFF.

V and J are TRBV30 and TRBJ1-6; D is undetermined. CDR3 length: 14 amino acids. Germline values: CDR1 GTSNPN, CDR2 SVGIG (reference sequence). V was clipped by 2 bases and J by 1 base, with 6 bases between them. This chain's CDR3 is CAWSLGSYNSPLHF. The CDR3 DNA sequence: TGTGCCTGGAGTCTCGGGTCCTATAATTCACCCCTCCACTTT.

The rearrangement uses TRBV11-2 and TRBJ1-1; tentatively, D is TRBD1 (6 bases). This CDR3 spans 14 amino acids. Looked up from germline, CDR1 is SGHAT and CDR2 is FQNNGV. The germline V and J ends were trimmed by 5 bases and 4 bases, with 14 bases remaining between them. The CDR3 reads CASSLGQMVTEAFF. The CDR3 DNA is TGTGCCAGCAGCCTTGGACAGATGGTCACTGAAGCTTTCTTT.

The chain joins TRBV6-5 to TRBJ2-5; 8 bases line up with TRBD2. This CDR3 has 14 residues. Per germline, CDR1 MNHEY and CDR2 SVGAGI. With 8 bases clipped from V and 5 bases from J, the junction kept 10 bases outside the gene matches. The CDR3 nucleotides are TGTGCCAGCGCCTCTAGCGGGTTGGGGGAGACCCAGTACTTC. This sequence encodes CASASSGLGETQYF.

The J gene is TRBJ1-2, the V gene TRBV18; TRBD1 might be the D (5 bases). Trimming removed 6 bases from V and 6 bases from J, with 20 bases in between. The CDR3 is 15 amino acids. CDR1 and CDR2 (germline): KGHSH, LQKENI. CDR3 in DNA: TGTGCCAGCTCCCCCCGGGACCAGGGAGTTGATGGCTACACCTTC. Amino acid sequence: CASSPRDQGVDGYTF.

V usage is TRBV13 and J usage is TRBJ2-7, with 7 bases matching TRBD2. The CDR3 spans 15 residues. V shed 1 base and J 5 bases; nucleotides not matched to a gene: 8. The germline V gene encodes CDR1 PRHDT and CDR2 FYEKMQ (reference sequence). CDR3 bases: TGTGCCAGCAGCTTAGTTGGCGGGAGTCCCCACGAGCAGTACTTC. It codes for CASSLVGGSPHEQYF.

The V call is TRBV14, the J call TRBJ1-2; a possible D gene is TRBD1 (6 bases). The CDR3 length is 17 residues. Germline V CDR1 and CDR2: SGHDN, FVKESK. Deletions cut 3 bases from V and 1 base from J, with 18 bases between. The CDR3 region has the DNA TGTGCCAGCAGCCAGACTTTAGGACAGTTCGTTAACTATGGCTACACCTTC. Its translation: CASSQTLGQFVNYGYTF.

The chain is built from TRBV7-8 and TRBJ1-5, with TRBD1 matching over 9 bases. This CDR3 region has 16 residues. The V segment lost 2 bases and the J segment 5 bases; nucleotides outside the gene matches: 7. In germline, CDR1 is SGHVS, CDR2 FQNEAQ. CDR3 DNA: TGTGCCAGCAGCTTAATGAGGGACAGGGTCGATCAGCCCCAGCATTTT. It translates to CASSLMRDRVDQPQHF. The whole variable domain, filled in from reference TRBV7-8 and TRBJ1-5, reads GAGVSQSPRYKVAKRGQDVALRCDPISGHVSLFWYQQALGQGPEFLTYFQNEAQLDKSGLPSDRFFAERPEGSVSTLKIQRTQQEDSAVYLCASSLMRDRVDQPQHFGDGTRLSIL.

The chain recombines TRBV19 with TRBJ2-7, with 8 bases that match TRBD1. Germline CDR1 LNHDA, CDR2 SQIVND (reference sequence). Germline trimming cut 5 bases from V and 6 bases from J; bases unmatched to any gene: 9. The CDR3 length is 14 residues. The CDR3 sequence: CASSPRTGSPEQYF. CDR3 DNA sequence: TGTGCCAGTAGTCCTAGGACAGGGTCCCCCGAGCAGTACTTC.

The chain carries TRBV13 and TRBJ1-1; weak D call: TRBD1 (6 bases). The germline V gene encodes CDR1 PRHDT and CDR2 FYEKMQ (reference sequence). The CDR3 spans 16 residues. V lost 0 bases and J lost 6, with 17 bases in between. In DNA, the CDR3 is TGTGCCAGCAGCTTAGGCCAACAGGGTGTTTTCTCTGAAGCTTTCTTT. Translation gives CASSLGQQGVFSEAFF.

V usage is TRBV12-3 or TRBV12-4 and J usage is TRBJ1-5; the D is unclear. The CDR3 loop spans 13 amino acids. Trimming removed 5 bases at V and 3 bases at J, with 8 bases between. CDR3 residues: CASSLQYNQPQHF. CDR3 bases: TGTGCCAGCAGTCTCCAATACAATCAGCCCCAGCATTTT.

The chain combines TRBV7-3 with TRBJ1-1, with D possibly TRBD1 on 5 matching bases. The germline gives CDR1 SGHTA, CDR2 FQGTGA. V was clipped by 3 bases and J by 7 bases, with 15 bases between them. This CDR3 has 14 residues. CDR3 coding DNA: TGTGCCAGCAGCTTGACCCCCAGGGAGAGTGAAGCTTTCTTT. Its protein product is CASSLTPRESEAFF. Drawing the rest from reference TRBV7-3 and TRBJ1-1, the complete variable domain is GAGVSQTPSNKVTEKGKYVELRCDPISGHTALYWYRQSLGQGPEFLIYFQGTGAADDSGLPNDRFFAVRPEGSVSTLKIQRTERGDSAVYLCASSLTPRESEAFFGQGTRLTVV.

V and J are TRBV19 and TRBJ1-1; D gene uncertain. Germline V lookup: CDR1 LNHDA, CDR2 SQIVND (reference sequence). V lost 1 base and J lost 4, with 10 bases in between. The CDR3 contains 14 residues. The CDR3 DNA follows: TGTGCCAGTAGTATAGGTAACAGCCCCACTGAAGCTTTCTTT. It encodes CASSIGNSPTEAFF.

By share of the sample, this clone is hyperexpanded (1% or more). The chain has TRBV19 and TRBJ2-2; 7 positions agree with TRBD1. Germline CDR1 reads LNHDA; CDR2 reads SQIVND (reference sequence). This CDR3 region has 15 residues. Germline trimming cut 6 bases from V and 6 bases from J; bases unmatched to any gene: 10. The CDR3 nucleotides are TGTGCCAGTAGCCCGGGACAGCTTTATTCCGGGGAGCTGTTTTTT. Amino acid sequence: CASSPGQLYSGELFF.

The chain combines TRBV3-1 (or the pseudogene TRBV3-2) with TRBJ2-3; 8 bases line up with TRBD2. J lost 1 base, V lost 2 bases, and 8 bases had no gene match. The CDR3 has 17 residues. CDR1 is LGHDT, CDR2 YNNKEL, per germline (reference sequence). The CDR3 DNA follows: TGTGCCAGCAGCCAATTGAAACTAGCGGCCCGCACAGATACGCAGTATTTT. This codes for CASSQLKLAARTDTQYF.

The rearrangement uses TRBV27 and TRBJ1-1, with D possibly TRBD1 on 5 matching bases. From germline, CDR1 is MNHEY and CDR2 SMNVEV (reference sequence). V lost 6 bases to trimming and J lost 4 bases, with 12 bases between them. The CDR3 runs 13 residues. The DNA of the CDR3 is TGTGCCAGCAGCCCGGGGGTAGGCACTGAAGCTTTCTTT. Amino acid sequence: CASSPGVGTEAFF.

The V call is TRBV19, the J call TRBJ1-5; D is unclear. Trimming shortened V by 2 bases and J by 5 bases, and 10 bases separated the two germline ends. CDR1 and CDR2 (germline): LNHDA, SQIVND (reference sequence). This CDR3 has 14 residues. As DNA, the CDR3 is TGTGCCAGTAGTATAAGATTAGTCGATCAGCCCCAGCATTTT. Amino acids: CASSIRLVDQPQHF.

The gene calls are TRBV6-5 and TRBJ2-7; 7 bases line up with TRBD2. Germline V gene sequence: CDR1 MNHEY, CDR2 SVGAGI. The CDR3 is made up of 16 amino acids. J gave up 2 bases and V 0 bases, and 7 bases lay outside the gene matches. DNA for the CDR3: TGTGCCAGCAGTTACTCGAGAGCGGGACCCACCTACGAGCAGTACTTC. Translation gives CASSYSRAGPTYEQYF.

V usage is TRBV28 and J usage is TRBJ1-5; D possibly corresponds to TRBD1 (6 bases). Trimming left V 5 bases short and J 8 bases short, with 22 bases between. The germline V gene encodes CDR1 MDHEN and CDR2 SYDVKM. This CDR3 comprises 16 residues. CDR3 residues: CASSPGQFQPSEPQHF. CDR3 sequence (DNA): TGTGCCAGCAGTCCCGGACAGTTCCAGCCCTCGGAGCCCCAGCATTTT.

The J gene is TRBJ2-3, the V gene TRBV29-1; either TRBD1 or TRBD2 may supply D (5 bases each). V was cut by 6 bases and J by 5 bases, with 15 bases left in between. Germline V lookup: CDR1 SQVTM, CDR2 ANQGSEA. CDR3 length equals 13 residues. CDR3 protein: CSVDGTQKDTQYF. The CDR3 DNA reads TGCAGCGTCGATGGGACCCAGAAAGATACGCAGTATTTT.

The chain joins TRBV13 to TRBJ1-1; D uncertain. CDR3 length: 11 residues. Trimming cost V 1 base and J 11 bases, with 8 bases left between them. CDR1 and CDR2 from the germline V gene are PRHDT and FYEKMQ (reference sequence). The DNA of the CDR3 is TGTGCCAGCAGCTTAGAAGGCGGGGCTTTCTTT. This sequence encodes CASSLEGGAFF.

The chain couples TRBV20-1 to TRBJ1-1, with a weak D call TRBD1 (5 bases). Trimming left V 5 bases short and J 7 bases short, with 11 bases between. CDR1 and CDR2 from the germline V gene are DFQATT and SNEGSKA (reference sequence). The CDR3 covers 11 residues. The CDR3 bases are TGCAGTGCTCCACGGGGGTTTGAAGCTTTCTTT. Translation gives CSAPRGFEAFF.

This clone was detected once. The CDR3 sequence: CSVDKIGGNYGYTF. CDR3 nucleotides: TGCAGCGTTGATAAGATTGGAGGGAACTATGGCTACACCTTC. The chain employs TRBV29-1 and TRBJ1-2; D is unclear. Germline V gene data show CDR1 as SQVTM and CDR2 as ANQGSEA. This CDR3 is built from 14 residues. The V end lost 3 bases, the J end lost 2 bases, and 13 bases lay between the germline ends.

The V call is TRBV20-1, the J call TRBJ1-5; D call uncertain. This CDR3 is 9 amino acids long. Germline V lookup: CDR1 DFQATT, CDR2 SNEGSKA (reference sequence). V shed 5 bases and J shed 10 bases, with 6 bases lying between them. CDR3 in DNA: TGCAGTGCTGGGGTTCCCCAGCATTTT. Translation: CSAGVPQHF.

J is TRBJ2-7 and V is TRBV11-2; D tentatively fits TRBD1 or TRBD2 (6 bases each). V was trimmed by 1 base and J by 7 bases, leaving 14 bases between them. Germline CDR1 SGHAT, CDR2 FQNNGV. CDR3 size: 14 residues. The CDR3 DNA reads as TGTGCCAGCAGCTTAGGAGGGGGAGGTGGAGAGCAGTACTTC. Translating it yields CASSLGGGGGEQYF.

The chain joins TRBV5-1 to TRBJ1-3; D remains unclear. Germline lookup yields CDR1 SGHRS and CDR2 YFSETQ. The V end was cut by 4 bases, the J end by 0 bases, with 8 bases between. This CDR3 has 14 amino acids. The CDR3 DNA reads TGCGCCAGCAGCCCCGGGCTCTCTGGAAACACCATATATTTT. It encodes CASSPGLSGNTIYF. Combining the CDR3 with reference TRBV5-1 and TRBJ1-3 gives the whole variable domain KAGVTQTPRYLIKTRGQQVTLSCSPISGHRSVSWYQQTPGQGLQFLFEYFSETQRNKGNFPGRFSGRQFSNSRSEMNVSTLELGDSALYLCASSPGLSGNTIYFGEGSWLTVV.

This chain connects TRBV25-1 to TRBJ2-7; 7 nucleotides align to TRBD1. CDR1 is MGHDK, CDR2 SYGVNS, per germline. J was trimmed by 2 bases and V by 8 bases; bases with no gene match: 9. The CDR3 spans 14 residues. The CDR3 sequence: CASEELGTAYEQYF. CDR3 nucleotides: TGTGCCAGCGAAGAACTCGGGACAGCCTACGAGCAGTACTTC.

The chain has TRBV5-6 and TRBJ1-1, with a weak D call TRBD1 (6 bases). The germline CDR1 and CDR2 sequences are SGHDT and YYEEEE. This CDR3 comprises 13 residues. Trimming removed 4 bases at V and 2 bases at J, with 9 bases between. The CDR3 spells CASSEGTNTEAFF. The CDR3 DNA is TGTGCCAGCAGCGAGGGGACAAACACTGAAGCTTTCTTT.

V is TRBV6-6 and J is TRBJ2-1; 11 nucleotides agree with TRBD2. The germline gives CDR1 MNHNY, CDR2 SVGAGI (reference sequence). The CDR3 spans 15 residues. The V segment lost 5 bases and the J segment 6 bases; nucleotides outside the gene matches: 6. The CDR3 sequence: CASSPRLAGSNEQFF. As DNA, the CDR3 is TGTGCCAGCAGTCCCCGACTAGCGGGAAGCAATGAGCAGTTCTTC.